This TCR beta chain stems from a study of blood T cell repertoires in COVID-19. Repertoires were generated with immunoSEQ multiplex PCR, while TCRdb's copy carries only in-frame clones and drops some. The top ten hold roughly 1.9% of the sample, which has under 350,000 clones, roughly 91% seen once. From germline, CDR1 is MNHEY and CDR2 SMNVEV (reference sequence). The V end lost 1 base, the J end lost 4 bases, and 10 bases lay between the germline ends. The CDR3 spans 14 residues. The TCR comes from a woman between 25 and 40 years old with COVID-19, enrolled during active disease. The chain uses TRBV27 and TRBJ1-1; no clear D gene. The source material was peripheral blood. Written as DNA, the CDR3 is TGTGCCAGCAGTTTATATCTAGGCGGCACTGAAGCTTTCTTT. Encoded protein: CASSLYLGGTEAFF.